One sample yielded the 17 T cell receptor beta chains listed below, sequenced in a study of blood T cell repertoires in COVID-19. Only in-frame clones appear in the TCRdb table, and some are missing; sequencing was by immunoSEQ multiplex PCR. The sample holds tens of thousands of clones, almost 90% seen once. The sequenced sample consisted of peripheral blood. The receptors stem from a man aged 60 to 75 with acute or convalescent COVID-19.

The chain employs TRBV7-3 and TRBJ2-1, with 9 bases that match TRBD1. The CDR3 has 15 residues. The V gene end was trimmed by 5 bases and the J gene end by 3 bases; junction bases not matched to a gene: 5. CDR1 SGHTA and CDR2 FQGTGA come from the germline V gene. CDR3 DNA: TGTGCCAGCAGCCCGACAGGGGGTGGCTACAATGAGCAGTTCTTC. Protein product: CASSPTGGGYNEQFF.

This sequence joins TRBV14 and TRBJ2-7; a weak D match, TRBD2 (5 bases). Germline V gene lookup returns CDR1 SGHDN and CDR2 FVKESK. The CDR3 covers 13 residues. Trimming removed 3 bases from V and 3 bases from J, with 9 bases in between. DNA for the CDR3: TGTGCCAGCAGCCATGCCGGAGGCTACGAGCAGTACTTC. Translating gives CASSHAGGYEQYF.

The rearrangement joins TRBV5-6 to TRBJ2-7; the match to TRBD2 covers 12 bases. Germline V gene data show CDR1 as SGHDT and CDR2 as YYEEEE. V shed 5 bases and J 4 bases; nucleotides not matched to a gene: 16. This CDR3 is 18 amino acids long. In DNA, the CDR3 is TGTGCCAGCAGTCGACTAGCGGGAGAACTGAATAGAGGGTACGAGCAGTACTTC. It encodes CASSRLAGELNRGYEQYF.

This sequence joins TRBV5-1 and TRBJ2-1; TRBD2 aligns across 8 bases. The CDR3 length is 15 residues. Per germline, CDR1 SGHRS and CDR2 YFSETQ. The V and J ends lost 1 base and 5 bases, in that order; junction bases with no gene match: 5. CDR3 DNA: TGCGCCAGCAGCTTGCGGACAGCGGGGGACAATGAGCAGTTCTTC. It encodes CASSLRTAGDNEQFF.

The J gene is TRBJ2-1, the V gene TRBV7-6; perhaps TRBD1 as D (5 bases). CDR1 SGHVS and CDR2 FNYEAQ come from the germline V gene. CDR3 length equals 15 residues. V was trimmed by 3 bases and J by 6 bases, leaving 15 bases between them. The CDR3 protein is CASSLVDRGSNEQFF. In DNA, the CDR3 is TGTGCCAGCAGCTTGGTTGACAGAGGTTCCAATGAGCAGTTCTTC.

Turning to this clone: Other nucleotide sequences in the sample specify the same CDR3. The chain is built from TRBV9 and TRBJ2-5, with D perhaps TRBD2 (7 bases). Trimming removed 0 bases at V and 0 bases at J, with 12 bases between. The germline V gene has CDR1 SGDLS and CDR2 YYNGEE. CDR3 length: 16 residues. CDR3 loop: CASSVEGGDYQETQYF. CDR3 nucleotides: TGTGCCAGCAGCGTAGAGGGGGGGGACTACCAAGAGACCCAGTACTTC.

The chain employs TRBV5-5 and TRBJ2-7; TRBD1 aligns across 9 bases. The CDR3 length is 15 residues. Unmatched junction bases numbered 14, after V lost 7 bases and J lost 6 bases. Germline CDR1 reads SGHKS; CDR2 reads YYEKEE (reference sequence). CDR3 nucleotide sequence: TGTGCCAGCGGAAACCGGAGTAACAGGGGGCTCGAGCAGTACTTC. Protein: CASGNRSNRGLEQYF.

This rearrangement joins TRBV14 to TRBJ2-5; 12 bases are shared with TRBD2. The junction had 6 bases not matched to a gene; V was cut back by 2 bases and J by 5 bases. This CDR3 comprises 16 residues. Germline values: CDR1 SGHDN, CDR2 FVKESK. For the CDR3, the DNA is TGTGCCAGCAGCCAATCGACTAGCGGGAGTATGGAGACCCAGTACTTC. This encodes CASSQSTSGSMETQYF.

The V and J genes are TRBV12-5 and TRBJ2-1; D is possibly TRBD2 (5 bases). The CDR3 contains 13 residues. V was trimmed by 0 bases and J by 9 bases, leaving 9 bases between them. CDR1 and CDR2 (germline): LGHNT, FRNRAP. The CDR3 nucleotides are TGTGCTAGTGGTTTGGTAATCGAGGGTGAGCAGTTCTTC. Protein product: CASGLVIEGEQFF.

This clone occurred a few times. V and J are TRBV5-6 and TRBJ1-2; TRBD1 aligns across 9 bases. The CDR3 length is 14 residues. Trimming took 4 bases from V and 7 from J; bases not matched to a gene: 8. Germline CDR1 is SGHDT and CDR2 is YYEEEE. The CDR3 loop is CASSGRDRAGGYTF. DNA for the CDR3: TGTGCCAGCAGCGGCCGGGACAGGGCTGGTGGCTACACCTTC.

This sequence joins TRBV6-1 and TRBJ2-7; 7 positions agree with TRBD1. This CDR3 is built from 14 residues. The trim removed 0 bases at V and 2 bases at J, leaving 1 base unmatched. The germline V gene has CDR1 MNHNS and CDR2 SASEGT. Here the CDR3 DNA reads TGTGCCAGCAGTGAAGCGAGGGGGCCCTACGAGCAGTACTTC. Translated, it gives CASSEARGPYEQYF.

The chain joins TRBV4-1 to TRBJ1-2; D is unresolved. Trimming left V 1 base short and J 1 base short, with 16 bases between. Germline V CDR1 and CDR2: MGHRA, YSYEKL. This CDR3 comprises 17 residues. CDR3: CASSQAQQSTLNYGYTF. CDR3 sequence (DNA): TGCGCCAGCAGCCAAGCACAGCAGAGCACCCTTAACTATGGCTACACCTTC.

This chain connects TRBV2 to TRBJ2-1, with D perhaps TRBD2 (5 bases). Germline V gene sequence: CDR1 SNHLY, CDR2 FYNNEI. The CDR3 extends over 16 amino acids. V lost 6 bases to trimming and J lost 0 bases, with 15 bases between them. As DNA, the CDR3 is TGTGCCAGCAGGGAGGAGTACTCTACCTCCTACAATGAGCAGTTCTTC. The encoded protein is CASREEYSTSYNEQFF.

This clone has a single count. The CDR3 nucleotides read TGTGCCAGCAGTAACCCGGGGGGCTACGAGCAGTACTTC. Translating gives CASSNPGGYEQYF. The V call is TRBV6-5, the J call TRBJ2-7; 7 bases align to TRBD2. In germline, CDR1 is MNHEY, CDR2 SVGAGI. CDR3 length equals 13 residues. J was trimmed by 3 bases and V by 5 bases; bases with no gene match: 4.

The rearrangement joins TRBV19 to TRBJ1-1; 7 nucleotides agree with TRBD1. The CDR3 is 14 residues long. The ends lost 3 bases at V and 6 bases at J; junction bases unmatched: 7. Germline V CDR1 and CDR2: LNHDA, SQIVND (reference sequence). The CDR3 bases are TGTGCCAGTAGTATGAGGGGGCGGTCCGCTGAAGCTTTCTTT. Its translation is CASSMRGRSAEAFF.

This clone was observed a single time. The genes are TRBV5-1 and TRBJ2-7; 13 nucleotides match TRBD2. CDR3 length equals 16 residues. Unmatched junction bases numbered 6, after V lost 2 bases and J lost 4 bases. Per the germline V gene, CDR1 is SGHRS and CDR2 is YFSETQ. Written as DNA, the CDR3 is TGCGCCAGCAGCTTCCGGACTAGCGGGGGCCTATACGAGCAGTACTTC. This translates into CASSFRTSGGLYEQYF.

This clone was seen a few times. This rearrangement joins TRBV6-5 to TRBJ1-2, with 9 positions matching TRBD1. The CDR3 spans 15 residues. From germline, CDR1 is MNHEY and CDR2 SVGAGI. The V gene end was trimmed by 6 bases and the J gene end by 2 bases; junction bases not matched to a gene: 7. The CDR3 spells CASSKEQGANYGYTF. The CDR3 nucleotides are TGTGCCAGCAGCAAGGAACAGGGGGCAAACTATGGCTACACCTTC.